This entry lists 2 T cell receptor beta chains sequenced from one sample in a study of T cell repertoires in cytomegalovirus infection (dated by TCRdb to between 2018 and 2021). The treatment or condition label corresponds to: in vitro stimulation with specific CMV peptide epitopes to enrich CMV-specific T cells. These receptors lack a known antigen. TCRdb shows the sequencer as Illumina HiSeq 1500. The public reads were reanalyzed by TCRdb: fastp trimming at Q25, MiXCR alignment, in-frame beta chains only. Rows with one shared CDR3 protein collapse into an entry with the most common genes and DNA. Recorded for this sample are some 800,000 distinct CDR3 sequences; 30% to 35% of them occurred a single time. The ten largest clones take up 9.5% to 15% of the sample. Source: cultured CD8+ T cells from PBMCs, taken from culture after CMV antigen stimulation. These receptors were obtained from a human donor in good health (CMV status not recorded). Some clones in this sample may be carry-over from other donors' samples.

This chain links TRBV4-3 with TRBJ2-7, with a possible D match to TRBD1 (7 bases). Germline values: CDR1 LGHNA, CDR2 YSLEER. CDR3 length equals 15 residues. V was shortened by 4 bases and J by 4 bases, with 17 bases between the two germline ends. The CDR3 region is CASSPRGVRLYEQYV. DNA for the CDR3: TGCGCCAGCAGCCCCAGGGGGGTGCGTTTGTACGAGCAGTACGTC.

This clonotype was seen only a few times. This chain links TRBV12-3 or TRBV12-4 with TRBJ1-1; D is undetermined. The CDR3 is made up of 12 amino acids. The V end lost 6 bases, the J end lost 7 bases, and 12 bases lay between the germline ends. The CDR3 nucleotides are TGTGCCAGCAGGAAGGGCGGGGTTGAAGCTTTCTTT. Residues: CASRKGGVEAFF.